One sample yielded the 13 T cell receptor beta chains listed below, sequenced in a study of cytomegalovirus exposure and HLA in healthy donors. Researchers ran the PCR with 60 Vbeta and 13 Jbeta primers. Sequencing was performed with immunoSEQ multiplex PCR; in TCRdb, only in-frame clones are kept and a portion is missing. The sample has about 140,000 clones, 60% to 80% seen once; the top ten hold 2.5% to 4%. The sequencing sample was made of PBMCs. The receptor set was obtained from a man between 35 and 55 years old in good health and CMV-seronegative.

The rearrangement joins TRBV7-9 to TRBJ2-7; TRBD2 might be the D (6 bases). With 1 base removed from V and 3 bases from J, the gap between germline ends came to 10 bases. CDR3 length equals 14 residues. Per the germline V gene, CDR1 is SEHNR and CDR2 is FQNEAQ (reference sequence). The CDR3 DNA reads TGTGCCAGCAGCTTAGTTGGCGGGGACTACGAGCAGTACTTC. Translating it yields CASSLVGGDYEQYF.

In its sample, this clone was seen once. J is TRBJ2-1 and V is TRBV9; maybe TRBD2 (5 bases). Germline V gene data show CDR1 as SGDLS and CDR2 as YYNGEE. Trimming pared 0 bases from V and 4 bases from J, leaving 11 bases between. The CDR3 consists of 15 residues. CDR3 nucleotides: TGTGCCAGCAGCGTAGTGGGAGAGCGGTACAATGAGCAGTTCTTC. This gives the protein CASSVVGERYNEQFF.

The chain joins TRBV5-6 to TRBJ1-2; D gene ambiguous. Germline CDR1 SGHDT, CDR2 YYEEEE. V lost 0 bases and J lost 0, with 12 bases in between. CDR3 length: 16 amino acids. CDR3 sequence (DNA): TGTGCCAGCAGCTTGGATGCGGGCATGTCTAACTATGGCTACACCTTC. Protein product: CASSLDAGMSNYGYTF.

This clone is a singleton in its sample. The chain uses TRBV19 and TRBJ1-5; no clear D. With 5 bases removed from V and 4 bases from J, the gap between germline ends came to 15 bases. This CDR3 contains 15 residues. Germline V gene data show CDR1 as LNHDA and CDR2 as SQIVND (reference sequence). DNA of the CDR3: TGTGCCAGTAGTTTAATATCTAGAAGGAATCAGCCCCAGCATTTT. Amino acid sequence: CASSLISRRNQPQHF. The complete variable domain, with remaining parts taken from reference TRBV19 and TRBJ1-5, reads DGGITQSPKYLFRKEGQNVTLSCEQNLNHDAMYWYRQDPGQGLRLIYYSQIVNDFQKGDIAEGYSVSREKKESFPLTVTSAQKNPTAFYLCASSLISRRNQPQHFGDGTRLSIL.

The CDR3 DNA reads as TGTGCCAGTAGTCTCCCGGGATGGGAGCGCGAGCAGTACTTC. Residues: CASSLPGWEREQYF. The chain combines TRBV19 with TRBJ2-7; D might be TRBD2 (5 bases). Germline values: CDR1 LNHDA, CDR2 SQIVND (reference sequence). V was clipped by 5 bases and J by 6 bases, with 17 bases between them. The CDR3 is 14 amino acids.

The chain recombines TRBV28 with TRBJ1-3; D is possibly TRBD1 (5 bases). The CDR3 has 15 residues. V was clipped by 6 bases and J by 2 bases, with 14 bases between them. CDR1 MDHEN and CDR2 SYDVKM come from the germline V gene. The CDR3 spells CASSPDSKTGNTIYF. Here the CDR3 DNA reads TGTGCCAGCAGCCCAGACAGTAAGACTGGAAACACCATATATTTT.

This clone was seen a single time. The V gene is TRBV28, the J gene TRBJ1-2; 8 bases are a match to TRBD1. This CDR3 is 14 amino acids long. V shed 2 bases and J 5 bases; nucleotides not matched to a gene: 4. Germline assignment: CDR1 MDHEN and CDR2 SYDVKM. CDR3 amino acids: CASSLGQGFYGYTF. Here the CDR3 DNA reads TGTGCCAGCAGTTTAGGACAGGGTTTTTATGGCTACACCTTC.

In regard to this clone: The junction differs from germline at one of its ends, possibly a read error. The V and J genes are TRBV27 and TRBJ2-5; D gene unclear. The tail of the sequence fits TRBJ2-7 better, so the J call may be wrong. The CDR3 is made up of 12 amino acids. Germline values: CDR1 MNHEY, CDR2 SMNVEV (reference sequence). CDR3 region: CASSSYYGEQYF. The DNA for the CDR3 is TGTGCCAGTAGTTCGTACTACGGCGAGCAGTACTTC.

V and J are TRBV4-1 and TRBJ1-2; 7 nucleotides line up with TRBD1. The ends lost 0 bases at V and 4 bases at J; junction bases unmatched: 5. The CDR3 totals 15 residues. Germline V gives CDR1 MGHRA, CDR2 YSYEKL. CDR3 loop: CASSQDAQGGYGYTF. CDR3 coding DNA: TGCGCCAGCAGCCAAGATGCGCAGGGGGGCTATGGCTACACCTTC.

The chain links TRBV27 to TRBJ2-1, with 10 bases identical to TRBD1. In germline, CDR1 is MNHEY, CDR2 SMNVEV (reference sequence). The CDR3 covers 15 residues. Germline trimming cut 6 bases from V and 9 bases from J; bases unmatched to any gene: 11. CDR3 sequence reads: CASSLGTGVQSEQFF. The CDR3 nucleotides read TGTGCCAGCAGCCTTGGGACAGGGGTACAATCTGAGCAGTTCTTC.

The chain is built from TRBV7-8 and TRBJ1-1, with 7 positions matching TRBD1. The CDR3 contains 20 residues. Germline trimming cut 2 bases from V and 1 base from J; bases unmatched to any gene: 19. Germline-derived CDR1 and CDR2 are SGHVS and FQNEAQ. CDR3 nucleotides: TGTGCCAGCAGCTTAATACCCAAGGGTGACAGGGTCGTCAGGAACACTGAAGCTTTCTTT. It encodes CASSLIPKGDRVVRNTEAFF. The full variable domain, rest sourced from reference TRBV7-8 and TRBJ1-1, is GAGVSQSPRYKVAKRGQDVALRCDPISGHVSLFWYQQALGQGPEFLTYFQNEAQLDKSGLPSDRFFAERPEGSVSTLKIQRTQQEDSAVYLCASSLIPKGDRVVRNTEAFFGQGTRLTVV.

This clone was found a few times. This chain connects TRBV4-1 to TRBJ1-6; D possibly corresponds to TRBD1 (5 bases). The CDR3 covers 15 residues. The V gene lost 1 base and the J gene lost 10 bases, with 14 bases spanning the gap. Germline V gene lookup returns CDR1 MGHRA and CDR2 YSYEKL. The CDR3 sequence is CASSQVATDQSPLHF. The CDR3 DNA reads as TGCGCCAGCAGCCAAGTGGCGACAGACCAATCACCCCTCCACTTT.

The chain joins TRBV28 to TRBJ1-2; 7 nucleotides agree with TRBD1. Germline V lookup: CDR1 MDHEN, CDR2 SYDVKM. This CDR3 is 14 amino acids long. V lost 7 bases and J lost 7; bases outside the gene matches: 12. Written as DNA, the CDR3 is TGTGCCAGCAACGGTCAGGGGGATTCGCGTGGCTACACCTTC. Its protein product is CASNGQGDSRGYTF.